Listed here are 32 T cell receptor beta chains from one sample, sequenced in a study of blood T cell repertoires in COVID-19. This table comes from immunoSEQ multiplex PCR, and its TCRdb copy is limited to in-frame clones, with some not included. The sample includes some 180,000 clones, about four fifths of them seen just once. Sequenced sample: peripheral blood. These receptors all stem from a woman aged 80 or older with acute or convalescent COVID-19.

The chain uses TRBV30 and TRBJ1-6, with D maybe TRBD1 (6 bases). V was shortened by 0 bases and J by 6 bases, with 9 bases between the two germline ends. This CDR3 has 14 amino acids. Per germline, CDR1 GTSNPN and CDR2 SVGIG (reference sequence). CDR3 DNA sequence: TGTGCCTGGAGTGTGGACAGCACTAATTCACCCCTCCACTTT. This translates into CAWSVDSTNSPLHF.

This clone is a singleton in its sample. The CDR3 here is CASSPRVGQGTEAFF. CDR3 in DNA: TGTGCCAGCAGCCCTCGGGTGGGACAGGGGACTGAAGCTTTCTTT. V and J are TRBV9 and TRBJ1-1; 10 positions match TRBD1. The CDR3 has 15 residues. Trimming took 4 bases from V and 5 from J; bases not matched to a gene: 8. The germline gives CDR1 SGDLS, CDR2 YYNGEE. The variable domain in full, with the rest retrieved from reference TRBV9 and TRBJ1-1, is DSGVTQTPKHLITATGQRVTLRCSPRSGDLSVYWYQQSLDQGLQFLIQYYNGEERAKGNILERFSAQQFPDLHSELNLSSLELGDSALYFCASSPRVGQGTEAFFGQGTRLTVV.

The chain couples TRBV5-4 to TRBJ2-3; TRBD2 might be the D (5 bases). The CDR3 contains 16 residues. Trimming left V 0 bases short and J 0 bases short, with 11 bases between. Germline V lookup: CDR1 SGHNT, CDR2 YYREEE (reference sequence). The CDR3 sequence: CASSLAERKSTDTQYF. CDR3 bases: TGTGCCAGCAGCTTGGCCGAGCGGAAGAGCACAGATACGCAGTATTTT.

Here the CDR3 reads CASSQRGSSYNSPLHF. CDR3 bases: TGCGCCAGCAGCCAAAGGGGGAGCTCCTATAATTCACCCCTCCACTTT. This sequence joins TRBV4-1 and TRBJ1-6; weak D call: TRBD1 (6 bases). The V end was cut by 2 bases, the J end by 0 bases, with 8 bases between. This CDR3 comprises 16 residues. Germline V CDR1 and CDR2: MGHRA, YSYEKL.

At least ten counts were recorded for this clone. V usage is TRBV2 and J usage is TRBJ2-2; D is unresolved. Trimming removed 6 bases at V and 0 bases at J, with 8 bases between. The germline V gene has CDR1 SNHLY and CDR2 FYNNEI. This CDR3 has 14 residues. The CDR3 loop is CASSLLSNTGELFF. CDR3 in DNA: TGTGCCAGCAGCCTCCTCTCGAACACCGGGGAGCTGTTTTTT.

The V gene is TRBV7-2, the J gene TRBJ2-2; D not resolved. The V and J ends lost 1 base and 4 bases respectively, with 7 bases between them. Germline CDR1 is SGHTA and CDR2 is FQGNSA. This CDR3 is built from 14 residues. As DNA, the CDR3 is TGTGCCAGCAGCTTAGTTCAGATCACCGGGGAGCTGTTTTTT. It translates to CASSLVQITGELFF. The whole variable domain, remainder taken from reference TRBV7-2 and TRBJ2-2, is GAGVSQSPSNKVTEKGKDVELRCDPISGHTALYWYRQSLGQGLEFLIYFQGNSAPDKSGLPSDRFSAERTGGSVSTLTIQRTQQEDSAVYLCASSLVQITGELFFGEGSRLTVL.

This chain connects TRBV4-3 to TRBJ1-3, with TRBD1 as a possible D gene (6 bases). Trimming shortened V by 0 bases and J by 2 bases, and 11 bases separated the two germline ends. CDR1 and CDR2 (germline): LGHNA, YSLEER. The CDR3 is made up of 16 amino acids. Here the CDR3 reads CASSQDTGGPGNTIYF. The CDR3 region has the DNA TGCGCCAGCAGCCAAGATACGGGGGGCCCTGGAAACACCATATATTTT.

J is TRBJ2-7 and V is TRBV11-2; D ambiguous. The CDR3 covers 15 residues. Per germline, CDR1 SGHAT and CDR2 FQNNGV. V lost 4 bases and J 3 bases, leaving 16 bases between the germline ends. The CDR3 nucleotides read TGTGCCAGCAGCTCATCACGGTCGCGGCGCTACGAGCAGTACTTC. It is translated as CASSSSRSRRYEQYF.

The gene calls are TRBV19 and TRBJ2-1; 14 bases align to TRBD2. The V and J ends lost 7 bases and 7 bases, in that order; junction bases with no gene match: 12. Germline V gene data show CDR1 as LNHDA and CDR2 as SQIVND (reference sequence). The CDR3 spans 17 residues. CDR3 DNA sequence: TGTGCCAGTACCCCCCGCGGACTAGCGGGAGGAAGAAATGAGCAGTTCTTC. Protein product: CASTPRGLAGGRNEQFF.

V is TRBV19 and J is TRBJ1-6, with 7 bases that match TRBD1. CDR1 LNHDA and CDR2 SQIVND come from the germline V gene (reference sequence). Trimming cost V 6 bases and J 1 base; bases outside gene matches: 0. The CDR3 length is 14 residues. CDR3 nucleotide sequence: TGTGCCAGTAGACAGGGGTCCTATAATTCACCCCTCCACTTT. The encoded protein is CASRQGSYNSPLHF.

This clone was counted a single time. The CDR3 bases are TGTGCCATCAAACAGACAGACCAAGAGACCCAGTACTTC. It is translated as CAIKQTDQETQYF. The chain is built from TRBV10-3 and TRBJ2-5; the D gene is possibly TRBD1 (5 bases). The CDR3 has 13 residues. Germline V CDR1 and CDR2: ENHRY, SYGVKD. Trimming cost V 7 bases and J 0 bases, with 9 bases left between them.

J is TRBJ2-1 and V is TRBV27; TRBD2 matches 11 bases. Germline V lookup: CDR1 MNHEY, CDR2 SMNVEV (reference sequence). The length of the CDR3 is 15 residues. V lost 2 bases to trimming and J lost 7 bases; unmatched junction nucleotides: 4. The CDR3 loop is CASSLGRLAGNEQFF. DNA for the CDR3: TGTGCCAGCAGTTTAGGGAGACTAGCGGGAAATGAGCAGTTCTTC.

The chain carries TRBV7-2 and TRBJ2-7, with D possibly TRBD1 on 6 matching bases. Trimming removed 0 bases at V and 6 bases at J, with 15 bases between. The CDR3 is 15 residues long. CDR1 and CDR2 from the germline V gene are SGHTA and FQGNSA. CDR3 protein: CASSLAQNRASEQYF. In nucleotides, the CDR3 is TGTGCCAGCAGCTTAGCGCAGAACAGGGCATCCGAGCAGTACTTC. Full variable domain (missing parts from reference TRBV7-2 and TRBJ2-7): GAGVSQSPSNKVTEKGKDVELRCDPISGHTALYWYRQSLGQGLEFLIYFQGNSAPDKSGLPSDRFSAERTGGSVSTLTIQRTQQEDSAVYLCASSLAQNRASEQYFGPGTRLTVT.

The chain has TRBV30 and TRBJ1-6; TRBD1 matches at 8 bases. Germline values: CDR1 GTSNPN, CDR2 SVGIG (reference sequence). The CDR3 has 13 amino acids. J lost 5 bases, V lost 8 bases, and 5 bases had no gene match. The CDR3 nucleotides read TGTGCCCAGGGGGCTCATAATAATTCACCCCTCCACTTT. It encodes CAQGAHNNSPLHF.

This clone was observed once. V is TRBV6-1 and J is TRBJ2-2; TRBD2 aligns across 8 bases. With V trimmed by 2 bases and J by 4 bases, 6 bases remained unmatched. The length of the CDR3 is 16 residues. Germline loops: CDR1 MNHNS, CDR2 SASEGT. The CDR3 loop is CASSEWLAGGTGELFF. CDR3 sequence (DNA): TGTGCCAGCAGTGAATGGCTAGCGGGCGGCACCGGGGAGCTGTTTTTT.

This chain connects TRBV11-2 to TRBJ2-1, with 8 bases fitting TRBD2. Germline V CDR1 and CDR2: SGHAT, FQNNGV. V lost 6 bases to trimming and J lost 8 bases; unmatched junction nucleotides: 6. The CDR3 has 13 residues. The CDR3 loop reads CASSPSGGDEQFF. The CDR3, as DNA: TGTGCCAGCAGTCCCTCCGGGGGGGATGAGCAGTTCTTC.

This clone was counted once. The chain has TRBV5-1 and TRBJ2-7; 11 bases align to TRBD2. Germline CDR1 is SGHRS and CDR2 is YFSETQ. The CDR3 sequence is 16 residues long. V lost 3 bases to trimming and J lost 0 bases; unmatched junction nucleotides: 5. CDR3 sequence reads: CASSSAGTSGSYEQYF. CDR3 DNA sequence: TGCGCCAGCAGCTCGGCCGGGACTAGCGGCTCCTACGAGCAGTACTTC.

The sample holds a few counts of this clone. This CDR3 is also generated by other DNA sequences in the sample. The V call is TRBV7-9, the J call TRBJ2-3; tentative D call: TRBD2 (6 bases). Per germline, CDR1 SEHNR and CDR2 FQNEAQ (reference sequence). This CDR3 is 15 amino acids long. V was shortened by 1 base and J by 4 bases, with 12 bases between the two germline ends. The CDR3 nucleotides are TGTGCCAGCAGCTTAGGCTCGCGGGGCGCAGATACGCAGTATTTT. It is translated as CASSLGSRGADTQYF.

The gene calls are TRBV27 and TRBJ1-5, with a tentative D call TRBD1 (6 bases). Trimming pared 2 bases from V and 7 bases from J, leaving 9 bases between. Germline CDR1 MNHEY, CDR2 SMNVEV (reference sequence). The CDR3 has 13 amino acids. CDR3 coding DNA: TGTGCCAGCAGTTTAAACAGGGTACAGCCCCAGCATTTT. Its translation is CASSLNRVQPQHF.

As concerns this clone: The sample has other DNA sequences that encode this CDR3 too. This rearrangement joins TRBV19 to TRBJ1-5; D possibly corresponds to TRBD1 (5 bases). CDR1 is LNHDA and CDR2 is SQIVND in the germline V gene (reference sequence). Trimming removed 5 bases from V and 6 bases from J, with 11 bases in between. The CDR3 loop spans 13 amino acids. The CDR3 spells CASSQGVSQPQHF. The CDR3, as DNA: TGTGCCAGTAGTCAAGGGGTCTCTCAGCCCCAGCATTTT.

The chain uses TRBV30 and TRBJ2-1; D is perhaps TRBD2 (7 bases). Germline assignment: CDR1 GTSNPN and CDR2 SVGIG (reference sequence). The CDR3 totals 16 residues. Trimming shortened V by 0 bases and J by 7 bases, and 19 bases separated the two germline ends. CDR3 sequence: CAWSVGRGLRWNEQFF. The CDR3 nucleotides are TGTGCCTGGAGTGTAGGGAGGGGGTTGCGGTGGAATGAGCAGTTCTTC. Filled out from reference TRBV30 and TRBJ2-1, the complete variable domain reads SQTIHQWPATLVQPVGSPLSLECTVEGTSNPNLYWYRQAAGRGLQLLFYSVGIGQISSEVPQNLSASRPQDRQFILSSKKLLLSDSGFYLCAWSVGRGLRWNEQFFGPGTRLTVL.

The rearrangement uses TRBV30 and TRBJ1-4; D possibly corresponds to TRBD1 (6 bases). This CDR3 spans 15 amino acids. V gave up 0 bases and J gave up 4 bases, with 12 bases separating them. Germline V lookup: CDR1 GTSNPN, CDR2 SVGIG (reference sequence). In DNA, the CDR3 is TGTGCCTGGAGTGTACAGGGTGGTAGTAATGAAAAACTGTTTTTT. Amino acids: CAWSVQGGSNEKLFF.

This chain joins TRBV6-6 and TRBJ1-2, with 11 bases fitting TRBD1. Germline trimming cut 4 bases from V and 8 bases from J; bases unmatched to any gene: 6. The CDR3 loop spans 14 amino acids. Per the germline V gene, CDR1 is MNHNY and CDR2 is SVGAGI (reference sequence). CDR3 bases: TGTGCCAGCAGTTTCGTGGACAGGGGGCTCGGCTACACCTTC. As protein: CASSFVDRGLGYTF.

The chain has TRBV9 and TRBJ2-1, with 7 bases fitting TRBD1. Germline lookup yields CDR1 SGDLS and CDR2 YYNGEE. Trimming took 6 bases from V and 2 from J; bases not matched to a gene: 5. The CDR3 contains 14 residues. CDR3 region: CASTTTGTYNEQFF. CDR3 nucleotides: TGTGCCAGCACCACGACAGGGACCTACAATGAGCAGTTCTTC.

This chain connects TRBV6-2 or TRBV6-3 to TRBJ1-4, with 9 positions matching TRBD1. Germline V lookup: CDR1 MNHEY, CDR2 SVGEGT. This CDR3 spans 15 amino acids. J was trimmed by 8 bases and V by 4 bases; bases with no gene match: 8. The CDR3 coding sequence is TGTGCCAGCAGTTGGACAGGGGAAGCAGAGGAAAAACTGTTTTTT. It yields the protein CASSWTGEAEEKLFF.

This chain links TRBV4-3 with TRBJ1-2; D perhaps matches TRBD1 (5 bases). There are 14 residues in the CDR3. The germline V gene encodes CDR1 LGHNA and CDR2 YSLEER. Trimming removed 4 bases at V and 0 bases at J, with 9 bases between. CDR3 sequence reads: CASSRTHTNYGYTF. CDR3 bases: TGCGCCAGCAGCCGGACACACACTAACTATGGCTACACCTTC.

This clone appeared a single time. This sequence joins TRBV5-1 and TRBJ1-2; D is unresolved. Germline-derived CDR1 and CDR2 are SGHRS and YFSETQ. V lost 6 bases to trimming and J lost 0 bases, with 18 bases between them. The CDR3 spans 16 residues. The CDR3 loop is CASKTNSELTNYGYTF. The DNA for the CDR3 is TGCGCCAGCAAGACAAATTCAGAGCTAACTAACTATGGCTACACCTTC.

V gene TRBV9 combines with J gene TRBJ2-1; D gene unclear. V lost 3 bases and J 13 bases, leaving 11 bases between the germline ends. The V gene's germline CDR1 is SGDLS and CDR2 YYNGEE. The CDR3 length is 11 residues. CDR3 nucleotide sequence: TGTGCCAGCAGCGGGTCCGGTTTACAGTTCTTC. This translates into CASSGSGLQFF. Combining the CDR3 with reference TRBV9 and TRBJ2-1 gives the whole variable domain DSGVTQTPKHLITATGQRVTLRCSPRSGDLSVYWYQQSLDQGLQFLIQYYNGEERAKGNILERFSAQQFPDLHSELNLSSLELGDSALYFCASSGSGLQFFGPGTRLTVL.

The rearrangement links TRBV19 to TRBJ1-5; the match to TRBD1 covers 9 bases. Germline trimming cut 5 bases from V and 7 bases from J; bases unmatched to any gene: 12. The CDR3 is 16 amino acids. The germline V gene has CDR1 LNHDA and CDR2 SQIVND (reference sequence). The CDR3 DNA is TGTGCCAGTAGTCCGGACCGGGACAGGGCGTGGCAGCCCCAGCATTTT. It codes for CASSPDRDRAWQPQHF.

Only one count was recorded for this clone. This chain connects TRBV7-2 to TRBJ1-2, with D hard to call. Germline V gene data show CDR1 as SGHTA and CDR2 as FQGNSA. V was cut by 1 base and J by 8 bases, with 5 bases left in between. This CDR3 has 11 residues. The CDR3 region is CASSLGLGYTF. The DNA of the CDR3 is TGTGCCAGCAGCTTAGGGCTGGGCTACACCTTC.

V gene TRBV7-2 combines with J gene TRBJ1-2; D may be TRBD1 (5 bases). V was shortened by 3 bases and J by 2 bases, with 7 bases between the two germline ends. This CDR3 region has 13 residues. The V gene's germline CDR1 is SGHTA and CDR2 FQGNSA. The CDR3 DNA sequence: TGTGCCAGCAGCTTTCGGACAAACTATGGCTACACCTTC. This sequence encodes CASSFRTNYGYTF.

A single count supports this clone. Here the CDR3 reads CASSLYGQGGKQEQYF. The CDR3 region has the DNA TGTGCCAGCAGCCTCTATGGACAGGGGGGAAAACAGGAGCAGTACTTC. The gene calls are TRBV7-9 and TRBJ2-7, with 10 bases fitting TRBD1. Germline V CDR1 and CDR2: SEHNR, FQNEAQ (reference sequence). There are 16 residues in the CDR3. Trimming cost V 5 bases and J 7 bases; bases outside gene matches: 14. The variable domain in full, completed from reference TRBV7-9 and TRBJ2-7, reads DTGVSQNPRHKITKRGQNVTFRCDPISEHNRLYWYRQTLGQGPEFLTYFQNEAQLEKSRLLSDRFSAERPKGSFSTLEIQRTEQGDSAMYLCASSLYGQGGKQEQYFGPGTRLTVT.